This T cell receptor (beta chain) emerged from a study of blood T cells in healthy people across ages (dated by TCRdb to the mid-2010s). Turning to the overall study: In model experiments, template switching captured about one uniquely barcoded TCR beta cDNA molecule for every two T cells. Age-related changes in TCR beta repertoire diversity were measured in the study by deep sequencing normalized with unique cDNA molecular identifiers. The donors were divided into four age groups: young (average approximately 17 years), middle-aged (roughly 40), aged (approximately 62) and long-lived (around 87). Two additional independent replicas of 1 million unique cDNA reads from the same blood draw were analyzed for two donors (one aged 18 to 30 and one aged 80 or older). What the study reported, not specific to this receptor: Observed TCR beta diversity per million T cells fell roughly linearly with age, and a significant reduction was already apparent by age about 38. Because profiling used bulk unsorted PBMCs, naive and antigen-experienced compartments could not be compared conclusively. There was a strong correlation between observed TCR beta diversity and the percentage of naive T cells measured by flow cytometry. Estimates of total diversity from one million sequenced T cells were regarded as lower bounds and underestimates. Compared with the aged group, the long-lived group had more naive CD4+ T cells, fewer expanded clones and increased TCR diversity, a pattern suggesting age selection. Because donor CMV infection status was unknown, age-related changes in expanded clonotypes were potentially confounded.

The donors were some 36 Caucasian individuals from Russia, aged roughly 6 to 95 years, who were systemically healthy. About 9.1 milliliters of peripheral blood were collected from each donor into EDTA-treated Vacutainer tubes. PBMCs were isolated by Ficoll-Paque density-gradient centrifugation, with at least 7 million obtained per sample. Trizol reagent was used to extract total RNA from PBMCs, with at least 6 micrograms per sample. The percentages of naive CD45RAhigh/CD27high T cells were determined by flow cytometry on a PBMC aliquot from every donor. Library method: 5' RACE. Reads for this sample came from an Illumina HiSeq 2500. A second PCR of roughly 7 to 11 cycles was performed with a sample-barcoded 5' primer and a J-beta primer mix. A unique molecular identifier was introduced onto each TCR beta cDNA molecule by a template-switch 5' adaptor carrying 12 random nucleotides. At least 2.5 million CDR3-containing paired-end reads were obtained from each sample. All of the RNA was converted into first-strand cDNA using the Mint cDNA synthesis kit, with a TRBC-specific oligonucleotide serving as the primer. All cDNA was treated with uracil-DNA glycosylase and then went through a first 18-cycle PCR with the universal primers M1SS and BC2_uni_R. The study's own analysis went as follows. For normalization, 1 million high-quality reads were randomly selected from each sample, with every read carrying a distinct molecular identifier. Reads with shared molecular identifiers were discarded instead of being binned into consensus sequences. CDR3 identification, clonotype clustering and error correction used MiTCR with a Q25 quality threshold and the strictest error-elimination algorithm. A nonparametric unseen species model with Euler transformation was used to estimate a lower bound on total TCR beta diversity. TCRdb took the public reads, trimmed them with fastp at Q25, ran MiXCR for clone calling and kept in-frame beta chains. Rows merge per CDR3 protein into single entries with the most common DNA and genes. The V and J calls here are based on TCRdb, not the publication. This sample gives about 540,000 distinct CDR3 sequences in total; less than 25% of them show up just once. The ten top clones hold 7.5% to 9% of the sample.

Trimming removed 2 bases from V and 5 bases from J, leaving 12 bases between the germline ends. The CDR1 and CDR2 encoded by the germline V gene are SGHTA and FQGNSA. Including cysteine and phenylalanine, the CDR3 has 14 amino acids. CDR3 DNA is the only sequence kept; it has 42 bases, read in frame from the first base. This clonotype has only a few counts. The specificity of this receptor is unknown. One base away there is no much larger clone; base qualities are not given. These same data were also listed under a study on T cells of mothers and their children. The second study reports: The donors were nine systemically healthy Caucasian individuals, made up of three mothers and their six children. cDNA synthesis used all of the extracted RNA, with approximately 1.4 ug of RNA in each 15 ul reaction. Sample barcodes and 2-4 random nucleotides were added via the M1S primer in the second PCR. Over 9.5 million TCR beta CDR3 reads were obtained for each mother, and approximately 2.9 million reads were obtained for each child. Thymic selection similarly shapes TCR recombination output in related and unrelated pairs, with minor effect from inherited differences. Normalized repertoire overlap was always found to be slightly, but never significantly, higher in related mother-child pairs than in unrelated mother-child pairs. No persistent microchimeric T cell clones were detected, at a sensitivity of roughly 93 clones per million clonotypes. Deep NGS was used in the study to compare the TCR beta repertoires of mothers and children and to look for features that separate related mother-child pairs from unrelated individuals. Mothers averaged roughly 40 +/- 4 years of age and children averaged approximately 12 +/- 4 years. Libraries were sequenced on Illumina HiSeq 2000 with 100+100 nt paired-end reads after adapter ligation with NEBNext reagents. To prevent cross-contamination, the mother and child libraries were prepared one month apart and sequenced in separate runs. For each donor, between about 500,000 and 2,100,000 distinct TCR beta clonotypes were identified. Naive TCR beta clonotypes were estimated from low-frequency clonotypes matched to each donor's FACS-determined naive share, without sorting.

Source material: blood. Here the chain combines TRBV7-2 and TRBJ2-5; the best D guess is TRBD2, with 6 bases matching. The receptor was isolated from a boy aged 5-17 years in good health. The sequence in DNA is TGTGCCAGCAGCTTATTGGGGGGTAGGGAGACCCAGTACTTC. It encodes CASSLLGGRETQYF.